This TCR beta chain was captured in a study of cytotoxic CD8 clonotypes in ibrutinib-treated CLL. Whole-study results and caveats: Contraction or stability on treatment was seen for public clonotypes, which were uncommon.

The data were produced by immunoSEQ multiplex PCR, yet TCRdb's version contains in-frame clones alone and is incomplete. The sample includes some 140,000 clones, roughly 83% seen only once; the top ten take around 13%. Looked up from germline, CDR1 is MNHNY and CDR2 is SVGAGI (reference sequence). Trimming left V 6 bases short and J 1 base short, with 16 bases between. The CDR3 totals 16 residues. Investigators sourced about 2 micrograms of genomic DNA from cryopreserved PBMCs for TCR beta libraries. A word on this clone: What it recognizes is unknown.

This chain links TRBV6-6 with TRBJ1-3; D possibly corresponds to TRBD1 (5 bases). The clonotype was recovered from a human donor with chronic lymphocytic leukemia. The sequencing used PBMCs, collected after 12 months of ibrutinib treatment. CDR3 DNA sequence: TGTGCCAGCAGCGTATTGGTGGGGCTGTCTGGAAACACCATATATTTT. Translated, it gives CASSVLVGLSGNTIYF.